These 26 T cell receptor beta chains originate from one sample sequenced in a study of cytomegalovirus exposure and HLA in healthy donors. Primers for the PCR totalled 60 Vbeta and 13 Jbeta. Sequencing was performed with immunoSEQ multiplex PCR; in TCRdb, only in-frame clones are kept and a portion is missing. Of roughly 100,000 clones detected, less than 10% appear once; the ten largest clones hold approximately 5.1%. The sample taken for sequencing was PBMCs. All receptors derive from a man aged 50-60 years in good health and CMV-seropositive.

The J gene is TRBJ2-7, the V gene TRBV5-1, with 7 bases identical to TRBD2. The CDR3 contains 16 residues. Germline V lookup: CDR1 SGHRS, CDR2 YFSETQ. Trimming took 0 bases from V and 0 from J; bases not matched to a gene: 6. CDR3 residues: CASSLGGLMSSYEQYF. The CDR3 DNA follows: TGCGCCAGCAGCTTGGGGGGACTAATGAGCTCCTACGAGCAGTACTTC.

This chain joins TRBV6-6 and TRBJ1-4, with 7 bases lining up with TRBD1. Germline-derived CDR1 and CDR2 are MNHNY and SVGAGI (reference sequence). Trimming took 5 bases from V and 3 from J; bases not matched to a gene: 3. This CDR3 comprises 14 residues. The CDR3 DNA reads TGTGCCAGCAGTAACAGGGGAGCTAATGAAAAACTGTTTTTT. This codes for CASSNRGANEKLFF.

This clone was seen only a few times. The chain couples TRBV7-9 to TRBJ1-1; the D is unclear. V gave up 6 bases and J gave up 6 bases, with 14 bases separating them. CDR1 and CDR2 from the germline V gene are SEHNR and FQNEAQ (reference sequence). CDR3 length: 13 residues. This CDR3 reads CASSFRPESEAFF. CDR3 nucleotides: TGTGCCAGCAGTTTCCGTCCGGAGTCTGAAGCTTTCTTT.

This clone came up a few times. The V and J genes are TRBV6-1 and TRBJ1-4; 8 bases map to TRBD1. V lost 6 bases to trimming and J lost 4 bases; unmatched junction nucleotides: 7. CDR3 length equals 15 residues. From germline, CDR1 is MNHNS and CDR2 SASEGT. The CDR3 loop reads CASRLTGVDNEKLFF. CDR3 nucleotides: TGTGCCAGCAGACTGACAGGGGTTGATAATGAAAAACTGTTTTTT.

This clone was observed a handful of times. Written as DNA, the CDR3 is TGTGCCAGCAGCTTTGGGACAGGGGCTATCTACGAGCAGTACTTC. Translating gives CASSFGTGAIYEQYF. The V and J genes are TRBV7-8 and TRBJ2-7; 10 nucleotides agree with TRBD1. The CDR3 spans 15 residues. Germline CDR1 and CDR2: SGHVS and FQNEAQ. The J segment lost 3 bases and the V segment lost 3 bases, leaving 5 bases of the junction unmatched.

This sequence joins TRBV9 and TRBJ1-5, with TRBD1 matching 8 bases. CDR1 and CDR2 (germline): SGDLS, YYNGEE. With V trimmed by 3 bases and J by 5 bases, 10 bases remained unmatched. CDR3 length: 16 residues. CDR3 DNA: TGTGCCAGCAGCGCTGGTTTCGGACAGGGTGATCAGCCCCAGCATTTT. This codes for CASSAGFGQGDQPQHF.

This clone was counted only a few times. The V gene is TRBV6-5, the J gene TRBJ2-7; maybe TRBD2 (7 bases). The CDR3 sequence is 14 residues long. Trimming removed 6 bases at V and 3 bases at J, with 15 bases between. Per germline, CDR1 MNHEY and CDR2 SVGAGI. The CDR3 is CASRGDGGHYEQYF. CDR3 in DNA: TGTGCCAGCAGGGGGGACGGGGGGCACTACGAGCAGTACTTC.

This chain links TRBV5-1 with TRBJ2-7; D uncertain. This CDR3 is built from 14 residues. Germline values: CDR1 SGHRS, CDR2 YFSETQ. Trimming stripped 1 base from V and 2 bases from J, with 10 bases between. CDR3 sequence (DNA): TGCGCCAGCAGCTTGCGAGGTGAGACCTACGAGCAGTACTTC. This encodes CASSLRGETYEQYF.

This clone has a handful of counts. The chain joins TRBV6-5 to TRBJ2-2; D is uncertain. In germline, CDR1 is MNHEY, CDR2 SVGAGI. The CDR3 length is 15 residues. Trimming stripped 0 bases from V and 1 base from J, with 6 bases between. CDR3 sequence reads: CASSYSRLNTGELFF. DNA of the CDR3: TGTGCCAGCAGTTACTCGAGACTGAACACCGGGGAGCTGTTTTTT.

This clone was seen more than once but under ten times. The sample contains more than one DNA sequence encoding this CDR3. The chain couples TRBV19 to TRBJ2-2; 9 bases are a match to TRBD1. The CDR3 consists of 14 residues. Germline V gene data show CDR1 as LNHDA and CDR2 as SQIVND (reference sequence). Trimming at V came to 6 bases and at J to 2 bases, leaving 1 base not matched to a gene. The CDR3 spells CASRDRGNTGELFF. CDR3 DNA: TGTGCCAGTAGGGACAGGGGAAACACCGGGGAGCTGTTTTTT.

The rearrangement links TRBV5-6 to TRBJ1-1; TRBD1 is a possible D gene (6 bases). Per the germline V gene, CDR1 is SGHDT and CDR2 is YYEEEE. The CDR3 is 14 residues long. Trimming removed 0 bases at V and 3 bases at J, with 9 bases between. CDR3 in DNA: TGTGCCAGCAGCTTGGGCGCAGGGGACACTGAAGCTTTCTTT. It specifies CASSLGAGDTEAFF.

The chain recombines TRBV6-6 with TRBJ2-1, with 7 bases identical to TRBD2. V lost 7 bases to trimming and J lost 12 bases; unmatched junction nucleotides: 9. Per the germline V gene, CDR1 is MNHNY and CDR2 is SVGAGI (reference sequence). The CDR3 has 12 residues. CDR3 in DNA: TGTGCCAGCACCAACGGGAGGACGGGGCAGTTCTTC. Translation gives CASTNGRTGQFF.

The chain couples TRBV30 to TRBJ2-7, with D perhaps TRBD2 (6 bases). Germline V gene lookup returns CDR1 GTSNPN and CDR2 SVGIG (reference sequence). This CDR3 region has 12 residues. The V and J ends lost 5 bases and 4 bases respectively, with 12 bases between them. The CDR3 loop reads CAWSWGEYEQYF. The CDR3 DNA is TGTGCCTGGTCCTGGGGGGAATACGAGCAGTACTTC. The variable domain in full, with the rest retrieved from reference TRBV30 and TRBJ2-7, is SQTIHQWPATLVQPVGSPLSLECTVEGTSNPNLYWYRQAAGRGLQLLFYSVGIGQISSEVPQNLSASRPQDRQFILSSKKLLLSDSGFYLCAWSWGEYEQYFGPGTRLTVT.

This sequence joins TRBV2 and TRBJ2-1; tentative D call: TRBD2 (5 bases). CDR3 length: 13 residues. Germline V gene sequence: CDR1 SNHLY, CDR2 FYNNEI. V gave up 2 bases and J gave up 8 bases, with 10 bases separating them. The CDR3, as DNA: TGTGCCAGCAGTGAACGGACTTACCATGAGCAGTTCTTC. Amino acid sequence: CASSERTYHEQFF. The full variable domain, with the rest looked up from reference TRBV2 and TRBJ2-1, is EPEVTQTPSHQVTQMGQEVILRCVPISNHLYFYWYRQILGQKVEFLVSFYNNEISEKSEIFDDQFSVERPDGSNFTLKIRSTKLEDSAMYFCASSERTYHEQFFGPGTRLTVL.

This chain joins TRBV6-5 and TRBJ2-2; 7 nucleotides align to TRBD1. Germline CDR1 MNHEY, CDR2 SVGAGI. This CDR3 is built from 16 residues. Trimming at V came to 6 bases and at J to 6 bases, leaving 13 bases not matched to a gene. The CDR3 reads CASRYDVTGIAGELFF. In nucleotides, the CDR3 is TGTGCCAGCAGATACGATGTGACAGGGATTGCCGGGGAGCTGTTTTTT.

This clone was observed a few times. V is TRBV7-2 and J is TRBJ2-7; TRBD2 matches at 10 bases. CDR1 is SGHTA, CDR2 FQGNSA, per germline. V lost 5 bases and J lost 3; bases outside the gene matches: 13. The CDR3 totals 17 residues. The DNA for the CDR3 is TGTGCCAGCAGCCCGGACCCGGGACTAGCGATGATCTACGAGCAGTACTTC. It yields the protein CASSPDPGLAMIYEQYF.

The chain recombines TRBV21-1 with TRBJ1-3; the table's TRBD1 call for D was not verified on the DNA. TRBV21-1 is annotated as a pseudogene. The CDR3 contains 15 residues. The CDR3 coding sequence is TGTGCCAGGGGCCAACAGGGGGCAGGCGGAAACACCATATATTTT. Translating it yields CARGQQGAGGNTIYF.

V gene TRBV11-1 combines with J gene TRBJ2-5, with 8 positions matching TRBD1. CDR1 SGHAT and CDR2 FQDESV come from the germline V gene (reference sequence). The ends lost 4 bases at V and 1 base at J; junction bases unmatched: 11. This CDR3 is 17 amino acids long. CDR3 in DNA: TGTGCCAGCAGCTCCCCCGGGACAGGACCCTCCCAAGAGACCCAGTACTTC. It encodes CASSSPGTGPSQETQYF.

This chain uses TRBV28 with TRBJ1-2; D uncertain. Germline CDR1 MDHEN, CDR2 SYDVKM. The CDR3 covers 16 residues. Trimming took 3 bases from V and 2 from J, leaving 16 bases between them. CDR3 region: CASSFGVGRSNYGYTF. CDR3 sequence (DNA): TGTGCCAGCAGTTTCGGGGTAGGGCGATCCAACTATGGCTACACCTTC.

This chain connects TRBV2 to TRBJ2-1, with 10 bases fitting TRBD2. CDR3 length equals 15 residues. V shed 8 bases and J 2 bases; nucleotides not matched to a gene: 6. The germline CDR1 and CDR2 sequences are SNHLY and FYNNEI. The CDR3 DNA reads as TGTGCCAGCCGCAGAGCGGGAGGGGCCTACAATGAGCAGTTCTTC. This gives the protein CASRRAGGAYNEQFF. The variable domain in full, completed from reference TRBV2 and TRBJ2-1, reads EPEVTQTPSHQVTQMGQEVILRCVPISNHLYFYWYRQILGQKVEFLVSFYNNEISEKSEIFDDQFSVERPDGSNFTLKIRSTKLEDSAMYFCASRRAGGAYNEQFFGPGTRLTVL.

This clone was detected ten times or more. This sequence joins TRBV6-1 and TRBJ2-1, with D maybe TRBD2 (5 bases). Germline CDR1 MNHNS, CDR2 SASEGT. V was clipped by 10 bases and J by 6 bases, with 22 bases between them. This CDR3 comprises 15 residues. CDR3 residues: CATSGGIDYPNEQFF. For the CDR3, the DNA is TGTGCCACTTCCGGTGGCATTGACTACCCCAATGAGCAGTTCTTC.

This chain joins TRBV18 and TRBJ1-5; 8 nucleotides line up with TRBD1. The CDR3 is 16 residues long. Germline assignment: CDR1 KGHSH and CDR2 LQKENI. V dropped 3 bases and J dropped 0; count of bases not matched to a gene: 4. CDR3 amino acids: CASSPDRGSSNQPQHF. The CDR3 region has the DNA TGTGCCAGCTCACCCGACAGGGGAAGTAGCAATCAGCCCCAGCATTTT.

This clone turned up a few times. The V gene is TRBV30, the J gene TRBJ1-4, with 8 bases aligning to TRBD1. In germline, CDR1 is GTSNPN, CDR2 SVGIG (reference sequence). The CDR3 is 15 amino acids. The V gene end was trimmed by 5 bases and the J gene end by 3 bases; junction bases not matched to a gene: 8. CDR3 sequence: CAWATGDWANEKLFF. The CDR3 DNA reads TGTGCCTGGGCGACAGGGGATTGGGCTAATGAAAAACTGTTTTTT.

This clone was observed a handful of times. The gene calls are TRBV4-3 and TRBJ2-7; D perhaps matches TRBD1 (5 bases). V was pared by 0 bases and J by 9 bases, with 9 bases between. This CDR3 spans 12 amino acids. Germline assignment: CDR1 LGHNA and CDR2 YSLEER. The CDR3 spells CASSQDWGVQYF. As DNA, the CDR3 is TGCGCCAGCAGCCAAGACTGGGGCGTGCAGTACTTC.

The rearrangement uses TRBV7-6 and TRBJ2-3; no reliable D call. V dropped 3 bases and J dropped 3 bases, with 7 bases sitting between them. The CDR3 loop spans 13 amino acids. Germline V gene data show CDR1 as SGHVS and CDR2 as FNYEAQ. The CDR3 DNA sequence: TGTGCCAGCAGCTTCGCCCAGACAGATACGCAGTATTTT. Its translation is CASSFAQTDTQYF.

The rearrangement links TRBV5-5 to TRBJ1-5, with D possibly being TRBD1 (5 bases). Trimming left V 2 bases short and J 7 bases short, with 10 bases between. Looked up from germline, CDR1 is SGHKS and CDR2 is YYEKEE (reference sequence). The CDR3 covers 13 residues. Written as DNA, the CDR3 is TGTGCCAGCAGCTTCTGGGGGGAGCAGCCCCAGCATTTT. Its translation: CASSFWGEQPQHF.